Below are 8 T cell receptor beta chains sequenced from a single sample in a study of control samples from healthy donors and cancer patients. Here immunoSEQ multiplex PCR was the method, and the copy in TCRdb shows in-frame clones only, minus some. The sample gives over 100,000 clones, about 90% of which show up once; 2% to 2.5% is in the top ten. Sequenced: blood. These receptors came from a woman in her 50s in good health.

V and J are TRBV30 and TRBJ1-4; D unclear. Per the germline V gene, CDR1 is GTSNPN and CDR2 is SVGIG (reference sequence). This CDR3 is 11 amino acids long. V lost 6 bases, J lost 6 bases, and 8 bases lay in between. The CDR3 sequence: CACMGDEKLFF. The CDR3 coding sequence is TGTGCCTGTATGGGCGATGAAAAACTGTTTTTT. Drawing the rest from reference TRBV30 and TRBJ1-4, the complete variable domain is SQTIHQWPATLVQPVGSPLSLECTVEGTSNPNLYWYRQAAGRGLQLLFYSVGIGQISSEVPQNLSASRPQDRQFILSSKKLLLSDSGFYLCACMGDEKLFFGSGTQLSVL.

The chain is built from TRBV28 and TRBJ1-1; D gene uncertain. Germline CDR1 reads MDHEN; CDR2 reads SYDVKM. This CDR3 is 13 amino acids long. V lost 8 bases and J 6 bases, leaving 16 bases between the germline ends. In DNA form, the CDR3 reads TGTGCCAGCGGCCAGGTCCGGAGGGCTGAAGCTTTCTTT. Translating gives CASGQVRRAEAFF.

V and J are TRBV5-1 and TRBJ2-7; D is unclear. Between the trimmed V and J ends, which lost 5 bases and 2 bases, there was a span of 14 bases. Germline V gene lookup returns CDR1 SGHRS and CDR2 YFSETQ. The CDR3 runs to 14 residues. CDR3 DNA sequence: TGCGCCAGCAGTCTTTTAGCCCCCACCTACGAGCAGTACTTC. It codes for CASSLLAPTYEQYF.

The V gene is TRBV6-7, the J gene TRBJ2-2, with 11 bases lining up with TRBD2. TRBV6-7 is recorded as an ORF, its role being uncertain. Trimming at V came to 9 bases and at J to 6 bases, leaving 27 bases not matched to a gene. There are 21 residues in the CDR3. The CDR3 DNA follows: TGTGCCAGACGCCTCAGGGTCGGAATAGCGGGGGGGTTAGGCGTCGCCGGGGAGCTGTTTTTT. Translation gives CARRLRVGIAGGLGVAGELFF.

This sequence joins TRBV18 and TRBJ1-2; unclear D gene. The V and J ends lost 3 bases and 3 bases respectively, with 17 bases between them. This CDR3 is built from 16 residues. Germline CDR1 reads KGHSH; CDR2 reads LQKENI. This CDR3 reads CASSPPLGNRDYGYTF. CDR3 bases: TGTGCCAGCTCACCGCCTCTGGGGAATCGAGACTATGGCTACACCTTC.

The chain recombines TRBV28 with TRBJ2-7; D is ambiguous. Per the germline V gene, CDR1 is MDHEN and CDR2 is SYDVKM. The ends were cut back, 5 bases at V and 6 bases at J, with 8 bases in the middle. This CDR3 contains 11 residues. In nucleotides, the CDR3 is TGTGCCAGCAGTAGCTGGCTCGAGCAGTACTTC. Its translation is CASSSWLEQYF.

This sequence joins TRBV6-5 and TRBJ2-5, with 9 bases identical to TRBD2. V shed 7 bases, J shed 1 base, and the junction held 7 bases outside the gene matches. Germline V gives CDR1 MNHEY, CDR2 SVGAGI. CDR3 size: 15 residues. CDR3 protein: CASTPSGAPQETQYF. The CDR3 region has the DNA TGTGCCAGCACCCCTAGCGGGGCGCCCCAAGAGACCCAGTACTTC.

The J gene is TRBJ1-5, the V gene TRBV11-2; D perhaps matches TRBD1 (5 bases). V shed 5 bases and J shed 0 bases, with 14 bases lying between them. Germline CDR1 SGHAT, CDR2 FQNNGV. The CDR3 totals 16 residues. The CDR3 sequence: CASSHTQGYSNQPQHF. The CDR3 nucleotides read TGTGCCAGCAGCCACACTCAGGGTTATAGCAATCAGCCCCAGCATTTT.